Following are 22 T cell receptor beta chains from one sample sequenced in a study of T cells in Graves' hyperthyroidism and ophthalmopathy. RNA transcripts were the template for amplifying TCR beta CDR3 regions. HTBI primers were used for first-round RT-PCR of the TCR CDR3. TCRdb re-called the multiplex PCR reads with MiXCR, one entry per CDR3 protein. Found here are 660,000 or so distinct CDR3 sequences, nearly 45% of them singletons; the top ten hold roughly 7.2%. Sample: peripheral blood or thyroid tissue (not recorded which). The receptors were sampled from an adult man with Graves' disease, either hyperthyroidism or ophthalmopathy (not recorded which).

The chain links TRBV29-1 to TRBJ1-1; 8 nucleotides line up with TRBD1. Germline-derived CDR1 and CDR2 are SQVTM and ANQGSEA. The V segment lost 4 bases and the J segment 7 bases; nucleotides outside the gene matches: 5. This CDR3 is built from 12 residues. The CDR3 nucleotides are TGCAGCGTTGGGGGACAGGCCCTTGAAGCTTTCTTT. Translating gives CSVGGQALEAFF. The entire variable domain, with the rest obtained from reference TRBV29-1 and TRBJ1-1, is as follows: SAVISQKPSRDICQRGTSLTIQCQVDSQVTMMFWYRQQPGQSLTLIATANQGSEATYESGFVIDKFPISRPNLTFSTLTVSNMSPEDSSIYLCSVGGQALEAFFGQGTRLTVV.

The chain has TRBV6-5 and TRBJ1-4, with D tentatively TRBD1 (5 bases). V gave up 3 bases and J gave up 0 bases, with 8 bases separating them. Germline CDR1 MNHEY, CDR2 SVGAGI. CDR3 length: 15 amino acids. CDR3: CASSYEGATNEKLFF. CDR3 bases: TGTGCCAGCAGTTATGAAGGGGCAACTAATGAAAAACTGTTTTTT.

V gene TRBV29-1 combines with J gene TRBJ1-3, with D maybe TRBD1 (6 bases). V was pared by 7 bases and J by 8 bases, with 15 bases between. The CDR3 covers 12 residues. Looked up from germline, CDR1 is SQVTM and CDR2 is ANQGSEA. The DNA for the CDR3 is TGCAGCGCCGTCAACAGGGTTGACACCATATATTTT. Its protein is CSAVNRVDTIYF.

There are many counts of this clonotype. This chain uses TRBV10-3 with TRBJ2-5, with 7 positions matching TRBD2. J was trimmed by 9 bases and V by 0 bases; bases with no gene match: 10. CDR3 size: 15 residues. The germline V gene has CDR1 ENHRY and CDR2 SYGVKD. The DNA of the CDR3 is TGTGCCATCAGTGAGTCGTGGGAGGGCCGGACCGCCCAGTACTTC. Amino acids: CAISESWEGRTAQYF.

The V call is TRBV6-1, the J call TRBJ2-2, with D possibly matching TRBD1 (5 bases). The CDR3 sequence is 14 residues long. Trimming cost V 7 bases and J 4 bases, with 13 bases left between them. Germline V gene lookup returns CDR1 MNHNS and CDR2 SASEGT. The CDR3, as DNA: TGTGCCAGCATCCAGGGAACGGGCACCGGGGAGCTGTTTTTT. It encodes CASIQGTGTGELFF.

The table lists this clonotype with a count of one. This chain uses TRBV7-8 with TRBJ2-7; 9 bases are a match to TRBD2. The CDR3 consists of 16 residues. The V and J ends lost 4 bases and 1 base, in that order; junction bases with no gene match: 8. The germline CDR1 and CDR2 sequences are SGHVS and FQNEAQ. This chain's CDR3 is CASSYLGTSLSYEQYF. The CDR3 DNA reads as TGTGCCAGCAGCTATCTCGGGACTAGCCTATCCTACGAGCAGTACTTC.

This clonotype occurred a few times. This rearrangement joins TRBV6-1 to TRBJ1-2; 9 bases map to TRBD1. J lost 4 bases, V lost 4 bases, and 4 bases had no gene match. CDR1 and CDR2 (germline): MNHNS, SASEGT. There are 14 residues in the CDR3. CDR3 bases: TGTGCCAGCAGTGGACGGACAGGGGTCTATGGCTACACCTTC. The encoded protein is CASSGRTGVYGYTF.

The chain combines TRBV7-9 with TRBJ1-4; D perhaps matches TRBD1 (6 bases). V gave up 5 bases and J gave up 0 bases, with 13 bases separating them. Germline lookup yields CDR1 SEHNR and CDR2 FQNEAQ (reference sequence). This CDR3 is 16 amino acids long. CDR3 sequence reads: CASSALRGATNEKLFF. The CDR3 nucleotides are TGTGCCAGCAGCGCCCTCAGGGGCGCAACTAATGAAAAACTGTTTTTT. The entire variable domain, with the rest obtained from reference TRBV7-9 and TRBJ1-4, is as follows: DTGVSQNPRHKITKRGQNVTFRCDPISEHNRLYWYRQTLGQGPEFLTYFQNEAQLEKSRLLSDRFSAERPKGSFSTLEIQRTEQGDSAMYLCASSALRGATNEKLFFGSGTQLSVL.

This clonotype was picked up many times. This chain uses TRBV10-3 with TRBJ2-6; 7 nucleotides align to TRBD1. The V gene's germline CDR1 is ENHRY and CDR2 SYGVKD. The V and J ends lost 3 bases and 1 base, in that order; junction bases with no gene match: 6. CDR3 size: 17 residues. CDR3 nucleotides: TGTGCCATCAGTGATAGACAGGGCACATCTGGGGCCAACGTCCTGACTTTC. It is translated as CAISDRQGTSGANVLTF.

V is TRBV6-5 and J is TRBJ1-4; no clear D. In germline, CDR1 is MNHEY, CDR2 SVGAGI. The CDR3 loop spans 14 amino acids. V lost 3 bases, J lost 13 bases, and 18 bases lay in between. Here the CDR3 reads CASSYGSIGNRLFF. CDR3 DNA: TGTGCCAGCAGTTATGGCAGTATCGGGAACAGACTGTTTTTT.

This clonotype was observed a few times. J is TRBJ1-2 and V is TRBV29-1; 11 nucleotides align to TRBD1. From germline, CDR1 is SQVTM and CDR2 ANQGSEA. Germline trimming cut 0 bases from V and 1 base from J; bases unmatched to any gene: 7. This CDR3 is built from 17 residues. The CDR3 here is CSVEDRGQGVFNYGYTF. The CDR3 DNA follows: TGCAGCGTTGAAGATCGGGGACAGGGGGTCTTTAACTATGGCTACACCTTC.

This clonotype showed up just a few times. The chain has TRBV11-2 and TRBJ2-7; D ambiguous. The germline V and J ends were trimmed by 5 bases and 3 bases, with 17 bases remaining between them. CDR1 SGHAT and CDR2 FQNNGV come from the germline V gene. There are 15 residues in the CDR3. The chain's CDR3 is CASSHPVHGNYEQYF. CDR3 bases: TGTGCCAGCAGCCATCCGGTTCACGGCAACTACGAGCAGTACTTC.

This clonotype was seen repeatedly, ten times or more. The chain combines TRBV5-1 with TRBJ2-6; no clear D gene. The V gene lost 4 bases and the J gene lost 0 bases, with 14 bases spanning the gap. Germline CDR1 reads SGHRS; CDR2 reads YFSETQ. This CDR3 region has 17 residues. The CDR3 region has the DNA TGCGCCAGCAGCCTTACCGTCCAGAGCTCTGGGGCCAACGTCCTGACTTTC. Translating it yields CASSLTVQSSGANVLTF.

V is TRBV12-3 or TRBV12-4 and J is TRBJ1-1; D is perhaps TRBD1 (5 bases). This CDR3 is built from 12 residues. The germline V and J ends were trimmed by 8 bases and 7 bases, with 14 bases remaining between them. The CDR3 is CASSHQGGEAFF. The DNA for the CDR3 is TGTGCCAGCTCGCACCAGGGAGGTGAAGCTTTCTTT.

This clonotype was seen many times. The chain couples TRBV29-1 to TRBJ2-5; the match to TRBD1 covers 8 bases. Germline CDR1 reads SQVTM; CDR2 reads ANQGSEA. V shed 2 bases and J 5 bases; nucleotides not matched to a gene: 10. The CDR3 is made up of 15 amino acids. This CDR3 reads CSVESRDRPVETQYF. The CDR3 nucleotides read TGCAGCGTTGAAAGCCGGGACAGGCCCGTGGAGACCCAGTACTTC.

About this clonotype: Germline and junction disagree at one end, which may indicate a read error. J is TRBJ1-4 and V is TRBV7-3; unclear D gene. CDR1 SGHTA and CDR2 FQGTGA come from the germline V gene. This CDR3 comprises 13 residues. CDR3 DNA: TGTGCCAGCAGCCTAACGGCATCAGAAAAACTGTTTTTT. Encoded protein: CASSLTASEKLFF.

At least ten counts were recorded for this clonotype. The genes are TRBV6-5 and TRBJ1-5; perhaps TRBD1 as D (6 bases). V was shortened by 5 bases and J by 4 bases, with 18 bases between the two germline ends. The CDR3 spans 16 residues. Germline V gene sequence: CDR1 MNHEY, CDR2 SVGAGI. In DNA form, the CDR3 reads TGTGCCAGCAGTGAAGCGGACAGTCTGGTTAATCAGCCCCAGCATTTT. Its protein product is CASSEADSLVNQPQHF.

This chain uses TRBV20-1 with TRBJ2-7, with 11 bases lining up with TRBD2. Trimming cost V 1 base and J 2 bases; bases outside gene matches: 13. Looked up from germline, CDR1 is DFQATT and CDR2 is SNEGSKA (reference sequence). This CDR3 region has 18 residues. DNA of the CDR3: TGCAGTGCTAGAGGGACCCTAAAGACTAGCGGGAATACCTACGAGCAGTACTTC. It yields the protein CSARGTLKTSGNTYEQYF.

The V and J genes are TRBV29-1 and TRBJ1-2, with D perhaps TRBD1 (6 bases). Looked up from germline, CDR1 is SQVTM and CDR2 is ANQGSEA. CDR3 length: 13 residues. CDR3 nucleotide sequence: TGCAGTTACTCCGGCAGGGGTTCTTTGGGCTACACCTTC. Translating it yields CSYSGRGSLGYTF.

This clonotype was counted a few times. The gene calls are TRBV4-2 and TRBJ1-1, with D tentatively TRBD1 (5 bases). The CDR3 spans 15 residues. Trimming shortened V by 0 bases and J by 4 bases, and 12 bases separated the two germline ends. CDR1 and CDR2 (germline): LGHNA, YNFKEQ. The DNA of the CDR3 is TGTGCCAGCAGCCAAGACAGGGACTTCCTCACTGAAGCTTTCTTT. Its protein product is CASSQDRDFLTEAFF.

The sample holds a few counts of this clonotype. The CDR3 protein is CASHQYTDRGRVNTEAFF. CDR3 coding DNA: TGCGCCAGCCACCAGTATACCGACAGGGGTCGGGTGAACACTGAAGCTTTCTTT. V usage is TRBV5-1 and J usage is TRBJ1-1; 8 bases are shared with TRBD1. Germline V CDR1 and CDR2: SGHRS, YFSETQ. This CDR3 region has 18 residues. J gave up 0 bases and V 7 bases, and 17 bases lay outside the gene matches.

This chain connects TRBV24-1 to TRBJ1-3; D gene unclear. There are 10 residues in the CDR3. With 12 bases removed from V and 8 bases from J, the gap between germline ends came to 10 bases. CDR1 and CDR2 from the germline V gene are KGHDR and SFDVKD. The CDR3 region is CAQNRDTIYF. CDR3 DNA sequence: TGTGCCCAGAACCGGGACACCATATATTTT.